The rows below give T cell receptor beta chains drawn from one sample of a study of blood T cells in healthy people across ages. TCRdb re-derived calls from the 5' RACE reads in MiXCR, one entry per CDR3 protein. The repertoire holds around 780,000 distinct CDR3 sequences, about a quarter seen once, with roughly 3.1% in the top ten. The data also belong to a second study, concerning T cells of mothers and their children.

Sequencing was performed on blood. Every receptor here comes from a boy younger than 18 in good health. Each CDR3 is given with its conserved first and last residue. The D gene is left open where the match is weak. Rows give clone size only sometimes, using once, few, many, or a class for an expanded clone.

V gene: TRBV4-2
J gene: TRBJ1-4
clone size: .
D gene: TRBD1
CDR3 protein: CASSQRTGEGKLFF
CDR3 DNA: TGTGCCAGCAGCCAGAGGACAGGGGAAGGAAAACTGTTTTTT

V gene: TRBV7-2
J gene: TRBJ2-1
clone size: few
D gene: TRBD1
CDR3 protein: CASSARTGDNEQFF
CDR3 DNA: TGTGCCAGCAGCGCCCGGACAGGGGACAATGAGCAGTTCTTC

V gene: TRBV20-1
J gene: TRBJ2-1
clone size: .
D gene: TRBD1
CDR3 protein: CSAPWTGRSNEQFF
CDR3 DNA: TGCAGTGCCCCGTGGACAGGGAGAAGCAATGAGCAGTTCTTC

V gene: TRBV20-1
J gene: TRBJ1-2
clone size: few
D gene: .
CDR3 protein: CSARVLTGKKSFAYGYTF
CDR3 DNA: TGCAGTGCTAGAGTTCTGACAGGAAAGAAATCATTCGCCTATGGCTACACCTTC

V gene: TRBV29-1
J gene: TRBJ1-2
clone size: .
D gene: .
CDR3 protein: CSVDEAVGNGYTF
CDR3 DNA: TGCAGCGTTGATGAAGCGGTCGGAAATGGCTACACCTTC

V gene: TRBV5-1
J gene: TRBJ2-7
clone size: .
D gene: .
CDR3 protein: CASSLYGTSFEQYF
CDR3 DNA: TGCGCCAGCAGCTTATACGGAACCAGCTTCGAGCAGTACTTC

V gene: TRBV12-3/TRBV12-4
J gene: TRBJ2-7
clone size: many
D gene: .
CDR3 protein: CASSLSPEGFEQYF
CDR3 DNA: TGTGCCAGCAGTTTGTCCCCCGAGGGGTTCGAGCAGTACTTC

V gene: TRBV6-6
J gene: TRBJ2-7
clone size: few
D gene: .
CDR3 protein: CASSSQGYERYF
CDR3 DNA: TGTGCCAGCAGTTCACAGGGCTACGAGCGGTACTTC

V gene: TRBV7-9
J gene: TRBJ2-1
clone size: .
D gene: .
CDR3 protein: CASSSRSSSYNEQFF
CDR3 DNA: TGTGCCAGCAGCTCTAGATCCAGCTCCTACAATGAGCAGTTCTTC

V gene: TRBV7-9
J gene: TRBJ1-1
clone size: few
D gene: .
CDR3 protein: CASSLGGQTNTEAFF
CDR3 DNA: TGTGCCAGCAGCTTAGGAGGACAGACAAACACTGAAGCTTTCTTT

V gene: TRBV20-1
J gene: TRBJ2-7
clone size: .
D gene: TRBD2
CDR3 protein: CSARPRLAGTYERYF
CDR3 DNA: TGCAGCGCTAGACCCCGACTAGCGGGTACCTACGAGCGGTACTTC